The clone carrying this T cell receptor (beta chain) has just a few counts. These data are taken from a study of vaccination and CD4 T cells after COVID-19. CDR3 length: 15 residues. With 5 bases clipped from V and 7 bases from J, the junction kept 14 bases outside the gene matches. CDR1 and CDR2 (germline): SGHTA, FQGNSA. TCRdb used MiXCR to reprocess the PCR reads, holding one entry per CDR3 protein. Of about 22,000 distinct CDR3 sequences listed, under 75% are singletons. The source is a human donor who had recovered from COVID-19. Sequenced here: CD4+ T cells from blood, sampled before SARS-CoV-2 vaccination. The chain joins TRBV7-2 to TRBJ2-7; 7 bases are shared with TRBD2. The CDR3 spells CASSPGSGTSREQYF. Here the CDR3 DNA reads TGTGCCAGCAGCCCGGGGAGCGGGACCTCTCGGGAGCAGTACTTC. The full variable domain, with the rest looked up from reference TRBV7-2 and TRBJ2-7, is GAGVSQSPSNKVTEKGKDVELRCDPISGHTALYWYRQSLGQGLEFLIYFQGNSAPDKSGLPSDRFSAERTGGSVSTLTIQRTQQEDSAVYLCASSPGSGTSREQYFGPGTRLTVT.